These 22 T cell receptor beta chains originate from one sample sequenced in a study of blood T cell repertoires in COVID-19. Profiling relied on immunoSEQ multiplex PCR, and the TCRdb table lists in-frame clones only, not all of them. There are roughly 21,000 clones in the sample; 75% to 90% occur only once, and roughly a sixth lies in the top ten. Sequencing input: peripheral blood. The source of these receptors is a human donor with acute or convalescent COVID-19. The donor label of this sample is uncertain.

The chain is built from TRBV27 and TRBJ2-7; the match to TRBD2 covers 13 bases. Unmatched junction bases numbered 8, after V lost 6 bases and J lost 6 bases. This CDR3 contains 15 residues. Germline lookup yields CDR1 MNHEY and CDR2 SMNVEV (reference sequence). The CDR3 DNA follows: TGTGCCAGCAGCAGCACTAGCGGGAGGGCCGGCGAGCAGTACTTC. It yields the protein CASSSTSGRAGEQYF.

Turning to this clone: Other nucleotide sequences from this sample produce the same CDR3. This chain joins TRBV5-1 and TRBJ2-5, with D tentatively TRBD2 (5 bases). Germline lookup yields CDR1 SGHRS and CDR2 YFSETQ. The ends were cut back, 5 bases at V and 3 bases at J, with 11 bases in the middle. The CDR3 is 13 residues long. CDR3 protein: CASSWAGEETQYF. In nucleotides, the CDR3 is TGCGCCAGCAGTTGGGCCGGGGAAGAGACCCAGTACTTC.

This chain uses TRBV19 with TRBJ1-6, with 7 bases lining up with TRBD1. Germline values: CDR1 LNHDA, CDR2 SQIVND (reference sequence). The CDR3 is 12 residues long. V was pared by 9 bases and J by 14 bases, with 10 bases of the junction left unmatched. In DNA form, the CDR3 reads TGTGCCAGCCGGGACAGTTTGTCTTCCCTCCACTTT. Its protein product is CASRDSLSSLHF.

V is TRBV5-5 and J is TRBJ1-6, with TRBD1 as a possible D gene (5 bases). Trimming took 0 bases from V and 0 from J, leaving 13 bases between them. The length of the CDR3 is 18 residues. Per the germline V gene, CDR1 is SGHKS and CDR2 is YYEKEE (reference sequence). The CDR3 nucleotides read TGTGCCAGCAGCTTGGCCGCAGGGAAGAACTCCTATAATTCACCCCTCCACTTT. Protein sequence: CASSLAAGKNSYNSPLHF.

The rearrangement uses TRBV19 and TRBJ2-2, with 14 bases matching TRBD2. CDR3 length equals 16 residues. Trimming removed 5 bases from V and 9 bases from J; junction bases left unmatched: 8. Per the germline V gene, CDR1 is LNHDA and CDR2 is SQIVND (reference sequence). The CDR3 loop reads CASSPSGTSGSWELFF. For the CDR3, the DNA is TGTGCCAGTAGTCCTTCCGGGACTAGCGGGAGCTGGGAGCTGTTTTTT.

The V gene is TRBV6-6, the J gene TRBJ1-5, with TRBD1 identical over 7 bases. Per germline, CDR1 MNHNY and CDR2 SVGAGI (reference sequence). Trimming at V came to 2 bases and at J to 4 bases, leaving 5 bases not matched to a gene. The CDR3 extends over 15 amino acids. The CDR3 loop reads CASSYGDSRNQPQHF. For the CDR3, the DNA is TGTGCCAGCAGTTACGGGGACAGCCGGAATCAGCCCCAGCATTTT.

The CDR3 sequence: CASSLQGSNQPQHF. CDR3 nucleotide sequence: TGTGCCAGCAGCTTACAGGGTAGCAATCAGCCCCAGCATTTT. The V gene is TRBV5-8, the J gene TRBJ1-5; tentative D call: TRBD1 (6 bases). The CDR3 totals 14 residues. The V end was cut by 2 bases, the J end by 0 bases, with 6 bases between. Per germline, CDR1 SGHTS and CDR2 YDEGEE.

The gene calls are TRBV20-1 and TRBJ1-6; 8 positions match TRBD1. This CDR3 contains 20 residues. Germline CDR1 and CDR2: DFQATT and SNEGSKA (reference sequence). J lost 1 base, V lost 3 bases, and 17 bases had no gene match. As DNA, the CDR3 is TGCAGTGCTAGTCCCCGGACAGGGATGACCTGGACATCCTATAATTCACCCCTCCACTTT. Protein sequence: CSASPRTGMTWTSYNSPLHF.

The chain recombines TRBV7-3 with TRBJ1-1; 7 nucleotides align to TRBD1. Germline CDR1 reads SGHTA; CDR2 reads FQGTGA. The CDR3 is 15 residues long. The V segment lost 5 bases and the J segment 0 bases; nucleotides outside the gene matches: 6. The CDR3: CASSRDRLMNTEAFF. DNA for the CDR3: TGTGCCAGCAGCCGGGACAGACTAATGAACACTGAAGCTTTCTTT.

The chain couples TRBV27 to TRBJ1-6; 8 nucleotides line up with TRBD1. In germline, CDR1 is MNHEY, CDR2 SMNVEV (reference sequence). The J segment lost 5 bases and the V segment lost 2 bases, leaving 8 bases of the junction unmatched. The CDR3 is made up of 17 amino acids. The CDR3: CASSLIPGGSDNSPLHF. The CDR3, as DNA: TGTGCCAGCAGTTTAATCCCAGGGGGCAGCGATAATTCACCCCTCCACTTT.

The CDR3 DNA sequence: TGTGCCAGCAGCGTAGTGGGAGTCAGCACAGATACGCAGTATTTT. It codes for CASSVVGVSTDTQYF. This chain connects TRBV9 to TRBJ2-3; possibly TRBD2 for D (5 bases). The germline V gene encodes CDR1 SGDLS and CDR2 YYNGEE. The CDR3 covers 15 residues. The V end lost 0 bases, the J end lost 0 bases, and 8 bases lay between the germline ends. Full variable domain (outside the CDR3, taken from reference TRBV9 and TRBJ2-3): DSGVTQTPKHLITATGQRVTLRCSPRSGDLSVYWYQQSLDQGLQFLIQYYNGEERAKGNILERFSAQQFPDLHSELNLSSLELGDSALYFCASSVVGVSTDTQYFGPGTRLTVL.

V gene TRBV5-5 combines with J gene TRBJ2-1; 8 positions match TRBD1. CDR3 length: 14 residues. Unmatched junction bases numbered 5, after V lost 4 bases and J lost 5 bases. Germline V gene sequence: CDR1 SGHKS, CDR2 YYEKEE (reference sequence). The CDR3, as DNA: TGTGCCAGCAGCCCCTGGACAGGGAACAATGAGCAGTTCTTC. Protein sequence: CASSPWTGNNEQFF.

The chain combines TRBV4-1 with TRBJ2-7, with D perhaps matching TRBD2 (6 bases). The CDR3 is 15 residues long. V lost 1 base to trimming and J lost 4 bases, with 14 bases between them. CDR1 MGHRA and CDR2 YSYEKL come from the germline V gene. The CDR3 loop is CASSQGGGTSYEQYF. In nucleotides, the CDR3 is TGCGCCAGCAGCCAAGGAGGCGGGACCAGTTACGAGCAGTACTTC.

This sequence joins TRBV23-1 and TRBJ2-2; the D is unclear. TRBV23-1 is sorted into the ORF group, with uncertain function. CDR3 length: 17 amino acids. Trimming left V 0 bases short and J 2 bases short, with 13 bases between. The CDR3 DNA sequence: TGCGCCAGCAGTCAATCAAACATACCCTTTAACACCGGGGAGCTGTTTTTT. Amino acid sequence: CASSQSNIPFNTGELFF.

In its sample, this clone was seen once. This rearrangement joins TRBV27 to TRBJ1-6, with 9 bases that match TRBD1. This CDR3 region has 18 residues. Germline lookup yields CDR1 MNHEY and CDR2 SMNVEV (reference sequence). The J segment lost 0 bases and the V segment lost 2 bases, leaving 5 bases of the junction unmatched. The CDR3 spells CASSLMGQGNSYNSPLHF. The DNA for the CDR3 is TGTGCCAGCAGTTTAATGGGACAGGGAAACTCCTATAATTCACCCCTCCACTTT.

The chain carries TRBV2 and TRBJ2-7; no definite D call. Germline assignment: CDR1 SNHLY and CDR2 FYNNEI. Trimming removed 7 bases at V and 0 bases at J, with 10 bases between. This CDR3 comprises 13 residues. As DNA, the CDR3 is TGTGCCAGCACGGGTCAGAGCTCCTACGAGCAGTACTTC. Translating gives CASTGQSSYEQYF.

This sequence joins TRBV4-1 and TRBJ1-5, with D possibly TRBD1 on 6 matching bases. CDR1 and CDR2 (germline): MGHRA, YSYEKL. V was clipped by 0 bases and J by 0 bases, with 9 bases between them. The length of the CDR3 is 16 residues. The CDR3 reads CASSQDGQYSNQPQHF. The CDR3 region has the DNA TGCGCCAGCAGCCAAGATGGACAGTATAGCAATCAGCCCCAGCATTTT.

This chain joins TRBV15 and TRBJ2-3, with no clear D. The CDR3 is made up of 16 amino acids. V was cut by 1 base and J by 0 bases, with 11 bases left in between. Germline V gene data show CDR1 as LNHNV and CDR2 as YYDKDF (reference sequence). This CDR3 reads CATSRGGGTSTDTQYF. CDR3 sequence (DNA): TGTGCCACCAGCAGAGGCGGCGGCACTAGCACAGATACGCAGTATTTT.

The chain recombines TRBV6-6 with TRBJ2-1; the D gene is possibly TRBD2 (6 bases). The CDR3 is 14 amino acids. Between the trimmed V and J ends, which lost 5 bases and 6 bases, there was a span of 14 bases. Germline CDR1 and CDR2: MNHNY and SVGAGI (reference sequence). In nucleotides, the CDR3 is TGTGCCAGCAGTGTGGGACTCCAAGCCAATGAGCAGTTCTTC. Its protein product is CASSVGLQANEQFF.

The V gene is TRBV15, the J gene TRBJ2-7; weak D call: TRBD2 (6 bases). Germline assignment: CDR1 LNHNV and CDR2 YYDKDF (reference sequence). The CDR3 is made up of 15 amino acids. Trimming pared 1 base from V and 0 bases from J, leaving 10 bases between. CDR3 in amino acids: CATSRGGGSSYEQYF. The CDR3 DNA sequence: TGTGCCACCAGCAGAGGTGGGGGGAGCTCCTACGAGCAGTACTTC.

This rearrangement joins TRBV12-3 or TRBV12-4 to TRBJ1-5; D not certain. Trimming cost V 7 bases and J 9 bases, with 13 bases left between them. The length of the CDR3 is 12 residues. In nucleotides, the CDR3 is TGTGCCAGCACCCCCGATGAGGGGCCCCAGCATTTT. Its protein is CASTPDEGPQHF.

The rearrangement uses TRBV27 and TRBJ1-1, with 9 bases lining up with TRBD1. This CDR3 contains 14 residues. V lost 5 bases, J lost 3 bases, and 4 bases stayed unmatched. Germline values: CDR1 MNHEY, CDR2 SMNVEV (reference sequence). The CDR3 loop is CASSTGGLYTEAFF. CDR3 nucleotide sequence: TGTGCCAGCAGTACAGGGGGCTTGTACACTGAAGCTTTCTTT.